This record concerns one T cell receptor (beta chain) sequence. As yet, its antigen is unknown. This entry belongs to a study of cytomegalovirus exposure and HLA in healthy donors. Vbeta (60) and Jbeta (13) primers were used in the PCR. Only in-frame clones appear in the TCRdb table, and some are missing; sequencing was by immunoSEQ multiplex PCR. This table holds about 140,000 clones, approximately 80% found once. Study outcomes and limitations: The authors judged a highly shared variant cluster likely a sequencing artifact. Association of a missense DCLRE1C variant with TCR beta V- and J-gene trimming was reported in a later analysis.

CDR1 MNHEY and CDR2 SVGAGI come from the germline V gene. CDR3 length: 14 residues. This TCR was sampled from a man aged 25-45 years in good health and CMV-seronegative. The chain is built from TRBV6-5 and TRBJ2-5; 7 bases match TRBD1. The last part of the DNA fits TRBJ2-7 better; the J call may be wrong. Material: PBMCs. The CDR3 spells CASREAGGTYEQYF. DNA for the CDR3: TGTGCCAGCAGGGAGGCAGGGGGAACCTACGAGCAGTACTTC.